This T cell receptor (beta chain) is from a study of a mutant IDH1 vaccine in newly diagnosed glioma. Study-wide context: Earlier care involved radiotherapy, temozolomide, or both, and the majority received both.

Assay used: immunoSEQ multiplex PCR; TCRdb lists only in-frame clones, some missing. The sample yields approximately 67,000 clones, about four fifths seen once. With regard to this clone: The antigen remains unidentified.

V was trimmed by 7 bases and J by 3 bases, leaving 16 bases between them. Looked up from germline, CDR1 is MNHEY and CDR2 is SVGAGI. This CDR3 contains 14 residues. Time point noted: baseline, week 1 (first vaccination visit). Treatment of the sample: pre-vaccination baseline after standard-of-care therapy. Every donor had a new WHO grade 3 or 4 astrocytoma that was IDH1-mutant, with loss of nuclear ATRX. Study findings and constraints: Vaccine-induced immune responses occurred in over 80% of patients.

The clonotype originates from a woman under 30 with glioma. Some clones in this sample may be carry-over from other donors' samples. Sequenced material: peripheral blood mononuclear cells (PBMCs), taken from a glioma patient treated with radiotherapy, temozolomide or both. The rearrangement links TRBV6-5 to TRBJ2-7; maybe TRBD2 (5 bases). Written as DNA, the CDR3 is TGTGCCAGCACCCCCAACTCAGCGGTCTACGAGCAGTACTTC. This translates into CASTPNSAVYEQYF.